This T cell receptor (beta chain) is drawn from a study of CD8+ T cells in alopecia areata. This clone was seen only a few times. The CDR3 spans 12 residues. Germline V CDR1 and CDR2: SGHTA, FQGTGA. The V end was cut by 4 bases, the J end by 2 bases, with 5 bases between. Following extraction, RNA underwent reverse transcription to cDNA, which served as the sequencing template. Using immunoSEQ multiplex PCR, the repertoire was profiled, and TCRdb retains in-frame clones only, with some absent. The sample lists 200,000 to 250,000 clones, around 62% occurring once. The material sequenced was CD4+ T cells sorted from blood, taken at week 0. This rearrangement joins TRBV7-3 to TRBJ1-1, with D unclear. This receptor was taken from a human donor with alopecia areata. CDR3 coding DNA: TGTGCCAGCAGCTCCCCAAACACTGAAGCTTTCTTT. Translating it yields CASSSPNTEAFF.